This record concerns one T cell receptor beta chain sequence. The germline CDR1 and CDR2 sequences are SGHRS and YFSETQ. There are 16 residues in the CDR3. Trimming took 6 bases from V and 1 from J; bases not matched to a gene: 11. The method was immunoSEQ multiplex PCR; TCRdb's version includes in-frame clones alone and lacks a portion of them. The sample carries 84,000 or so clones, approximately 83% recorded once. These data are taken from a study of blood T cell repertoires in COVID-19. The chain combines TRBV5-1 with TRBJ1-1, with 8 bases that match TRBD1. Sequencing was carried out using peripheral blood. The clonotype comes from an elderly woman with acute or convalescent COVID-19. The CDR3 DNA reads as TGCGCCAGCACCAACACCGGACAGGGATGGAACACTGAAGCTTTCTTT. Its protein is CASTNTGQGWNTEAFF.